This TCR beta chain comes out of a study of cytomegalovirus exposure and HLA in healthy donors. The study, taken as a whole, reports: Fewer N-insertions (relative to the roughly 660-donor mean) were reportedly seen in an Asian-associated ancestry cluster in a later analysis. In vitro experiments confirmed that three CMV-associated chains were specific for CMV antigens. Exclusion applied to some V segments, including TRBV6-2 and TRBV6-3, as they were indistinguishable. Diagnosis of cytomegalovirus status made by the classifier reportedly showed high specificity and sensitivity.

The CDR3 is made up of 14 amino acids. The J segment lost 4 bases and the V segment lost 3 bases, leaving 2 bases of the junction unmatched. The germline CDR1 and CDR2 sequences are KGHSH and LQKENI. Primers: 60 Vbeta forward and 13 Jbeta reverse. Sequencing was performed with immunoSEQ multiplex PCR; in TCRdb, only in-frame clones are kept and a portion is missing. The sample shows about 160,000 clones, around four fifths of them seen only once. With regard to this clone: As yet, its antigen is unknown.

The clonotype originates from a girl aged 2 to 9 in good health and CMV-seropositive. This chain links TRBV18 with TRBJ2-1; 8 nucleotides align to TRBD1. Source material: PBMCs. CDR3 coding DNA: TGTGCCAGCTCACCTAGGACAGGGTACAATGAGCAGTTCTTC. Its translation: CASSPRTGYNEQFF.